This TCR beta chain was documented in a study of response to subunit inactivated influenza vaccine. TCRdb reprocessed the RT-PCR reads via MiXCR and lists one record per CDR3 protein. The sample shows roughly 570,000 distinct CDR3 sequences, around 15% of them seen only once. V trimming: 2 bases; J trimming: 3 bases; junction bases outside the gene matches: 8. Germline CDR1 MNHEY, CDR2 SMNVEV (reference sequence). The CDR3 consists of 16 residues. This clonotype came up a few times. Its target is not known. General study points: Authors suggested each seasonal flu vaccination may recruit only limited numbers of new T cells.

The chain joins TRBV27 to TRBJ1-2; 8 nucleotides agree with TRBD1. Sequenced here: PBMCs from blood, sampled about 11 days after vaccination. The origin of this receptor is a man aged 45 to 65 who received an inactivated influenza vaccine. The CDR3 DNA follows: TGTGCCAGCAGTTTAACCCAGGGGGCCTCGTACTATGGCTACACCTTC. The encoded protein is CASSLTQGASYYGYTF.